The table lists the clone carrying this T cell receptor beta chain with a few counts. This entry is derived from a study of CD8 T cells in Susac syndrome. V gave up 1 base and J gave up 2 bases, with 8 bases separating them. This CDR3 has 14 amino acids. The germline V gene encodes CDR1 MGHRA and CDR2 YSYEKL. Negative isolation yielded CD4+ and CD8+ T cells, and FACS enriched TEMRA cells. With random hexamers, reverse transcription was performed on roughly 0.5 to 1 ug of RNA. TCRdb reanalysed the immunoSEQ multiplex PCR reads using MiXCR and keeps one entry per CDR3 protein. The sample contains 100,000 to 150,000 distinct CDR3 sequences, about 93% of which appear only once.

The chain uses TRBV4-1 and TRBJ1-2, with unresolved D. The clonotype was recovered from a human donor in good health. Sequencing was done on a sample of CD4+ T cells from PBMCs. The CDR3 is CASSQGGRNYGYTF. CDR3 in DNA: TGCGCCAGCAGCCAAGGAGGACGGAACTATGGCTACACCTTC.